This paragraph covers one T cell receptor (beta chain) sequence. Symptom resolution, clearance, or two negative PCRs marked the recovered donors of Cohort 3. The data are from a study of blood T cell repertoires in COVID-19. Assay used: immunoSEQ multiplex PCR; TCRdb lists only in-frame clones, some missing. Of a few hundred thousand clones listed, around 90% were seen once; the top ten hold about 1.6%. The CDR3 is 14 residues long. Germline CDR1 MNHEY, CDR2 SVGAGI. J gave up 4 bases and V 6 bases, and 9 bases lay outside the gene matches. The sample comprised PBMCs or T cells enriched from blood (not recorded which). The chain recombines TRBV6-5 with TRBJ2-7; 7 nucleotides agree with TRBD1. The clonotype originates from a woman in her forties or fifties who had recovered from COVID-19. CDR3 amino acids: CASSRRDRYYEQYF. The CDR3 DNA follows: TGTGCCAGCAGCCGTAGGGACAGATATTACGAGCAGTACTTC.